These T cell receptor beta chains were read from a single sample in a study of blood T cell repertoires in COVID-19. The assay was immunoSEQ multiplex PCR, and TCRdb's table has in-frame clones only and misses some. The data show approximately 330,000 clones, with roughly 90% seen just once and approximately 4% held by the top ten. The specimen sequenced was peripheral blood. The receptors derive from a woman aged 45-65 years with active or convalescent COVID-19. Each CDR3 is given without its conserved first and last residue. The order of the fields is D gene, clone size, V gene, CDR3 length, CDR3 protein. D genes are given only for firm matches. Clone size is given for some rows only: seen once, a few or many times, or a class if the clone is expanded.

.,.,TRBV7-7,11,ASSPSGDTEAF
TRBD1,.,TRBV3-1/TRBV3-2,12,ASSQAGQGYGYT
TRBD1,.,TRBV20-1,13,SASPGQGAYNEQF
TRBD1,.,TRBV7-9,11,ASSSTGSGELF
.,.,TRBV29-1,16,SVGGLTDRNTYATEAF
TRBD2,.,TRBV18,13,ASSQVAGGQDTQY
TRBD2,few,TRBV6-2/TRBV6-3,14,ASSRPGLATYNEQF
.,.,TRBV4-1,13,ASSHRLASSYEQY
TRBD2,.,TRBV7-9,13,ASSPSGGTLDEQF
TRBD1,.,TRBV7-3,11,ASSLTGVSEAF
.,.,TRBV18,12,ASSPLPSADTQY
.,.,TRBV24-1,11,ATSRQVGGELF
TRBD1,.,TRBV5-4,13,ASSPQRTGGYEQY
.,.,TRBV21-1,15,ASSNSSRDRGYNEQF
.,.,TRBV11-2,10,ASSLAYTEAF
TRBD1,.,TRBV2,12,ASSRDRQQETQY
.,.,TRBV19,13,ASSIGSSSSYEQY
.,once,TRBV23-1,10,ASPGNTDTQY
.,.,TRBV3-1/TRBV3-2,15,ASSERTEVATNEKLF
.,few,TRBV5-1,10,ASSLTDNEQF
.,.,TRBV7-2,12,ASSLQQANTEAF
TRBD1,.,TRBV19,13,ASSIGDRDTDTQY
.,.,TRBV10-3,12,AIRGDISGNTIY
.,once,TRBV27,12,ASSNSPAANVLT
.,.,TRBV29-1,12,SGANRSSTDTQY
.,.,TRBV7-9,11,ASSSQGLAEAF
.,.,TRBV7-9,10,ASSAETGELF
.,.,TRBV12-3/TRBV12-4,10,ASRREWTEAF
.,.,TRBV10-3,11,AGGTPNTGELF
TRBD1,.,TRBV18,12,ASSPDRATDTQY
TRBD2,.,TRBV3-1/TRBV3-2,20,ASSQGPPGLAGGPGVEDTQY
TRBD2,.,TRBV7-9,12,ASNEGGEKETQY
.,.,TRBV6-5,12,ASGRTAGYTEAF
.,.,TRBV5-1,13,ASSLDGERTDTQY
TRBD1,.,TRBV9,13,ASSPRATGDYEQY
TRBD1,.,TRBV6-6,13,ASSEKGQGGQPQH
.,.,TRBV5-4,11,ASSFIPSDTQY
TRBD1,.,TRBV10-3,14,AISTQDRTSGNTIY
.,few,TRBV11-3,10,ASSLAGVGYT
TRBD2,few,TRBV28,13,ASAAGTSGTHEQY
.,.,TRBV30,11,AWSVMANTEAF
.,few,TRBV28,12,ASSLFQNTGELF
.,many,TRBV19,11,ASISREGTEAF
TRBD1,.,TRBV5-5,13,ASTPGQVRDQPQH
.,.,TRBV27,12,ASSRTGAYTEAF
TRBD2,.,TRBV7-2,13,ASSLRGSSYNEQF
.,few,TRBV11-2,12,ASSSWGGNTEAF
.,.,TRBV5-1,15,ASTLGGGGLAKNIQY
TRBD1,.,TRBV5-5,11,ASSFQGVVGYT
TRBD1,.,TRBV5-8,13,ASSFRDRGRETQY
.,.,TRBV6-5,13,ASSYSTNRVGEQF
TRBD1,.,TRBV7-2,13,ASSYRTGGITEAF
.,.,TRBV5-1,14,ASSLAVGSGFYEQY
.,.,TRBV6-2/TRBV6-3,13,ASSYAGLPSYEQY